The 12 T cell receptor beta chains presented below share a single source sample, sequenced in a study of shared clonotypes between healthy human individuals. Here immunoSEQ multiplex PCR was the method, and the copy in TCRdb shows in-frame clones only, minus some. Of more than 2 million clones detected, 90% to 95% appear once; the ten largest clones hold 0.1% to 0.15%. The sample taken for sequencing was naive CD4+ T cells sorted from blood. As for subset: CD45RA+ positively selected. The receptors were gathered from a man aged 18 to 30 in good health.

This chain links TRBV9 with TRBJ1-2; D ambiguous. The CDR3 is made up of 15 amino acids. Per germline, CDR1 SGDLS and CDR2 YYNGEE. Deletions cut 0 bases from V and 4 bases from J, with 13 bases between. This chain's CDR3 is CASSVGQADLYGYTF. Here the CDR3 DNA reads TGTGCCAGCAGCGTAGGCCAGGCGGACCTCTATGGCTACACCTTC.

The V and J genes are TRBV2 and TRBJ1-2; 7 nucleotides line up with TRBD1. In germline, CDR1 is SNHLY, CDR2 FYNNEI. V shed 6 bases, J shed 5 bases, and the junction held 9 bases outside the gene matches. This CDR3 has 14 amino acids. CDR3 DNA sequence: TGTGCCAGCAGAGTCTCAGGACAGGCATATGGCTACACCTTC. Amino acid sequence: CASRVSGQAYGYTF.

The chain uses TRBV7-8 and TRBJ1-6; D not certain. The germline V and J ends were trimmed by 6 bases and 8 bases, with 14 bases remaining between them. Germline CDR1 SGHVS, CDR2 FQNEAQ. The CDR3 has 14 amino acids. The CDR3 is CASSQATRDSPLHF. The CDR3, as DNA: TGTGCCAGCAGTCAAGCCACCCGGGATTCACCCCTCCACTTT.

The V call is TRBV2, the J call TRBJ1-4; 9 bases map to TRBD1. The V and J ends lost 0 bases and 5 bases, in that order; junction bases with no gene match: 1. The germline V gene encodes CDR1 SNHLY and CDR2 FYNNEI. The CDR3 has 15 amino acids. In nucleotides, the CDR3 is TGTGCCAGCAGTGAAGCTGGGACAGGGAATGAAAAACTGTTTTTT. Protein: CASSEAGTGNEKLFF.

J is TRBJ2-2 and V is TRBV30; 11 bases are shared with TRBD1. The V gene's germline CDR1 is GTSNPN and CDR2 SVGIG (reference sequence). V shed 6 bases, J shed 9 bases, and the junction held 6 bases outside the gene matches. This CDR3 comprises 13 residues. The DNA of the CDR3 is TGTGCCTGCGGGACAGGGGGTAGCCGGGAGCTGTTTTTT. Translated: CACGTGGSRELFF. Looking up the rest from reference TRBV30 and TRBJ2-2 gives the full variable domain: SQTIHQWPATLVQPVGSPLSLECTVEGTSNPNLYWYRQAAGRGLQLLFYSVGIGQISSEVPQNLSASRPQDRQFILSSKKLLLSDSGFYLCACGTGGSRELFFGEGSRLTVL.

This clone occurred once. The chain carries TRBV6-5 and TRBJ2-7; 10 bases agree with TRBD2. Germline assignment: CDR1 MNHEY and CDR2 SVGAGI. The CDR3 length is 14 residues. The V and J ends lost 6 bases and 6 bases, in that order; junction bases with no gene match: 8. The CDR3 sequence: CASRSSGGAAEQYF. CDR3 nucleotides: TGTGCCAGCAGGTCCAGCGGGGGGGCCGCCGAGCAGTACTTC.

The chain is built from TRBV9 and TRBJ1-2; 7 bases map to TRBD1. Per germline, CDR1 SGDLS and CDR2 YYNGEE. The CDR3 is 12 amino acids. With 5 bases clipped from V and 4 bases from J, the junction kept 2 bases outside the gene matches. CDR3: CASRGQSYGYTF. CDR3 DNA: TGTGCCAGCAGGGGACAGAGCTATGGCTACACCTTC.

The chain recombines TRBV18 with TRBJ1-1; TRBD1 matches at 7 bases. CDR3 size: 13 residues. The germline gives CDR1 KGHSH, CDR2 LQKENI. After removal of 4 bases from V and 4 bases from J, the junction contained 3 bases not matched to a gene. The CDR3: CASSLDRFTEAFF. The CDR3, as DNA: TGTGCCAGCTCACTGGACAGGTTCACTGAAGCTTTCTTT.

This rearrangement joins TRBV10-3 to TRBJ2-1, with D possibly being TRBD1 (5 bases). Trimming shortened V by 8 bases and J by 8 bases, and 19 bases separated the two germline ends. Germline loops: CDR1 ENHRY, CDR2 SYGVKD. The CDR3 is 14 residues long. DNA for the CDR3: TGTGCCATCGCTCTTCGGGCAGGGTTGGATGAGCAGTTCTTC. As protein: CAIALRAGLDEQFF.

The rearrangement links TRBV30 to TRBJ1-2; 7 nucleotides line up with TRBD1. V was clipped by 2 bases and J by 3 bases; unmatched bases: 0. CDR1 is GTSNPN, CDR2 SVGIG, per germline (reference sequence). The CDR3 spans 12 residues. CDR3 amino acids: CAWSTGDYGYTF. CDR3 DNA: TGTGCCTGGAGTACAGGGGACTATGGCTACACCTTC.

As for this clone: Distinct nucleotide sequences in the sample also encode this CDR3. The chain combines TRBV6-1 with TRBJ1-1; D is perhaps TRBD1 (6 bases). The germline gives CDR1 MNHNS, CDR2 SASEGT. The CDR3 loop spans 13 amino acids. The V end lost 7 bases, the J end lost 1 base, and 10 bases lay between the germline ends. The CDR3 DNA is TGTGCCAGCACCCTGACAGGGAACACTGAAGCTTTCTTT. Its translation is CASTLTGNTEAFF.

The chain recombines TRBV10-1 with TRBJ2-1; TRBD2 aligns across 7 bases. The CDR3 length is 15 residues. Trimming took 6 bases from V and 5 from J; bases not matched to a gene: 10. The germline gives CDR1 WNHNN, CDR2 SYGVQD (reference sequence). DNA of the CDR3: TGCGCCAGCAGCCCGTCTAGCGGCCAAAACAATGAGCAGTTCTTC. It specifies CASSPSSGQNNEQFF.